This T cell receptor (beta chain) was sequenced for a study of blood T cell repertoires in COVID-19. Study in general: COVID-19 samples from acute and convalescent phases originated in the United States, Italy and Spain. Sources were T cells, B-cell-depleted T cells, or PBMCs; the material itself was cDNA or gDNA.

Authors' methods: Estimated nucleated cell counts came from reference gene primer amplification. The protocol was immunoSEQ multiplex PCR, while the TCRdb copy is restricted to in-frame clones and leaves out a portion. That table supplies the V and J calls and clone size; D and trimming were determined from the DNA. The sample records a few hundred thousand clones, roughly 89% being singletons. One Seattle source followed patients from active infection through their disease course. V lost 6 bases and J lost 2, with 17 bases in between. The CDR3 loop spans 14 amino acids. Germline-derived CDR1 and CDR2 are SQVTM and ANQGSEA.

The clonotype originates from a woman in her 30s with COVID-19, enrolled during active disease. Sequenced: peripheral blood. This chain joins TRBV29-1 and TRBJ2-7, with D possibly matching TRBD1 (6 bases). The DNA for the CDR3 is TGCAGCGTCGCCGAGGGGGACAAAACCTACGAGCAGTACTTC. Its protein is CSVAEGDKTYEQYF.